The rows below give T cell receptor beta chains drawn from one sample of a study of shared clonotypes between healthy human individuals. Here immunoSEQ multiplex PCR was the method, and the copy in TCRdb shows in-frame clones only, minus some. The data show about 1 million clones, with around 74% seen just once and 1.4% to 1.5% held by the top ten. The sample consisted of memory CD4+ T cells sorted from blood. The receptors originated from a man aged 18 to 35 in good health. CDR3s include the opening cysteine and the closing phenylalanine or tryptophan. D genes are given only for firm matches. Clone size appears in some rows only: once, few, many, or a class for an expanded clone.

v_gene: TRBV30; d_gene: TRBD2; j_gene: TRBJ2-1; abundance: NA; CDR3nt: TGTGCCTGGAGACTTAGGACTAGCGGGGGACAAAACTACAATGAGCAGTTCTTC; CDR3aa: CAWRLRTSGGQNYNEQFF
v_gene: TRBV2; d_gene: NA; j_gene: TRBJ1-5; abundance: NA; CDR3nt: TGTGCCAGCAGTCAAGGACCCGATCAGCCCCAGCATTTT; CDR3aa: CASSQGPDQPQHF
v_gene: TRBV2; d_gene: NA; j_gene: TRBJ2-4; abundance: NA; CDR3nt: TGTGCCAGCAGTGAATACGGTCGGGGGAACATTCAGTACTTC; CDR3aa: CASSEYGRGNIQYF
v_gene: TRBV6-5; d_gene: NA; j_gene: TRBJ1-5; abundance: once; CDR3nt: TGTGCCAGCAGATTGCCTGTCATCAGAAATCAGCCCCAGCATTTT; CDR3aa: CASRLPVIRNQPQHF
v_gene: TRBV4-1; d_gene: TRBD2; j_gene: TRBJ2-1; abundance: NA; CDR3nt: TGCGCCAGCAGCCCGGGACCCCGGGGGGACCCAAACAATGAGCAGTTCTTC; CDR3aa: CASSPGPRGDPNNEQFF
v_gene: TRBV7-9; d_gene: TRBD2; j_gene: TRBJ2-7; abundance: NA; CDR3nt: TGTGCCAGCAGCCGTGCGGGGGGGCGGGAGCAGTACTTC; CDR3aa: CASSRAGGREQYF
v_gene: TRBV5-1; d_gene: NA; j_gene: TRBJ2-2; abundance: NA; CDR3nt: TGCGCCAGCAGCGCACAGCTCCCCGGGGAGCTGTTTTTT; CDR3aa: CASSAQLPGELFF
v_gene: TRBV7-2; d_gene: NA; j_gene: TRBJ1-4; abundance: NA; CDR3nt: TGTGCCAGCAGCTTAAAATCCCGGAGGTCGGGTAATGAAAAACTGTTTTTT; CDR3aa: CASSLKSRRSGNEKLFF
v_gene: TRBV29-1; d_gene: TRBD2; j_gene: TRBJ2-3; abundance: few; CDR3nt: TGCAGCGTCCCCAGGACTAGCGCCAACACAGATACGCAGTATTTT; CDR3aa: CSVPRTSANTDTQYF
v_gene: TRBV7-3; d_gene: TRBD2; j_gene: TRBJ2-3; abundance: NA; CDR3nt: TGTGCCAGCAGCTCCCAGAGCGGGGGATTCGGCACAGATACGCAGTATTTT; CDR3aa: CASSSQSGGFGTDTQYF
v_gene: TRBV4-2; d_gene: NA; j_gene: TRBJ1-2; abundance: NA; CDR3nt: TGTGCCAGCAGCCGATCGGGGGTGGACAGCGATTATGGCTACACCTTC; CDR3aa: CASSRSGVDSDYGYTF
v_gene: TRBV6-5; d_gene: NA; j_gene: TRBJ1-6; abundance: NA; CDR3nt: TGTGCCAGCACCCACGGACAGCCTCATAATTCACCCCTCCACTTT; CDR3aa: CASTHGQPHNSPLHF
v_gene: TRBV18; d_gene: NA; j_gene: TRBJ2-6; abundance: NA; CDR3nt: TGTGCCAGCTCACCAAACTCTGGGGCCAACGTCCTGACTTTC; CDR3aa: CASSPNSGANVLTF
v_gene: TRBV28; d_gene: TRBD2; j_gene: TRBJ2-5; abundance: NA; CDR3nt: TGTGCCAGCATCCCCGGGGGGGCGCGATGGGAGACCCAGTACTTC; CDR3aa: CASIPGGARWETQYF
v_gene: TRBV6-5; d_gene: TRBD1; j_gene: TRBJ2-7; abundance: once; CDR3nt: TGTGCCAGCAGTTACGAGACAGGGTACGAGCAGTACTTC; CDR3aa: CASSYETGYEQYF